This TCR beta chain was sequenced for a study of Ad26.COV2.S vaccination and SARS-CoV-2 variants. The V end was cut by 0 bases, the J end by 5 bases, with 15 bases between. The CDR3 is 15 amino acids. Germline V gene sequence: CDR1 SGDLS, CDR2 YYNGEE. This table comes from immunoSEQ multiplex PCR, and its TCRdb copy is limited to in-frame clones, with some not included. Here the sample spans 200,000 to 250,000 clones, approximately 87% being singletons. Documented treatment: about 20 received Ad26.COV2.S at low or high dose, single or two shots; about 5 received placebo; per-sample allocation not given. Sample collection was performed on day 63 after the first vaccine or placebo injection.

This sequence originates from a person between 18 and 59 years old who received the Ad26.COV2.S COVID-19 vaccine or a placebo. J is TRBJ2-7 and V is TRBV9; D perhaps matches TRBD1 (6 bases). The sample here was peripheral blood, taken in a trial of Ad26.COV2.S vaccine versus placebo. The CDR3 nucleotides read TGTGCCAGCAGCGTAGCGGGGCAGGGGCACAACGAGCAGTACTTC. It codes for CASSVAGQGHNEQYF. Full variable domain (outside the CDR3, taken from reference TRBV9 and TRBJ2-7): DSGVTQTPKHLITATGQRVTLRCSPRSGDLSVYWYQQSLDQGLQFLIQYYNGEERAKGNILERFSAQQFPDLHSELNLSSLELGDSALYFCASSVAGQGHNEQYFGPGTRLTVT.